Below, 28 T cell receptor beta chains from the same sample are listed, as sequenced in a study of shared clonotypes between healthy human individuals (dated by TCRdb to 2018 to 2020). Preparation of the library involved the immunoSEQ multiplex PCR assay. TCRdb carries this immuneACCESS record with in-frame sequences only. Its versions omit some clonotypes, under half of them owing to an unresolved V gene in the studies checked, with the rest unexplained. For this sample the table gives fewer than 200,000 clones, of which just under 95% were detected only once. Clones ranked in the top ten supply more than 0.06% of the sample. The sequencing input was naive CD4+ T cells sorted from blood. Reading the label with the study, this specimen's cell subset or site is: CD45RA+ positively selected. Receptors were obtained from a woman aged 25 to 45 in good health.

The chain carries TRBV6-6 and TRBJ2-2, with D possibly TRBD2 on 7 matching bases. V lost 7 bases and J lost 3, with 18 bases in between. This CDR3 is built from 16 residues. CDR1 is MNHNY and CDR2 is SVGAGI in the germline V gene (reference sequence). The CDR3 protein is CASNTPAGADTGELFF. In DNA form, the CDR3 reads TGTGCCAGCAACACCCCGGCGGGGGCCGACACCGGGGAGCTGTTTTTT.

This rearrangement joins TRBV28 to TRBJ2-7; D assignment may be TRBD1 or TRBD2 (5 bases each). The CDR3 totals 16 residues. CDR1 and CDR2 (germline): MDHEN, SYDVKM. Trimming removed 3 bases from V and 0 bases from J, with 15 bases in between. CDR3 in amino acids: CASSFDRDGSSYEQYF. The DNA of the CDR3 is TGTGCCAGCAGTTTCGATCGGGACGGCAGCTCCTACGAGCAGTACTTC.

About this clone itself: Other DNA sequences in the sample encode the same CDR3. This sequence joins TRBV28 and TRBJ2-7, with a tentative D call TRBD1 (6 bases). V gave up 4 bases and J gave up 0 bases, with 10 bases separating them. Germline V gives CDR1 MDHEN, CDR2 SYDVKM. The CDR3 has 14 amino acids. The CDR3 DNA is TGTGCCAGCAGTTCTCAGGGGTCCTCCTACGAGCAGTACTTC. Its translation: CASSSQGSSYEQYF.

The rearrangement links TRBV9 to TRBJ2-1, with 10 bases aligning to TRBD2. The germline CDR1 and CDR2 sequences are SGDLS and YYNGEE. This CDR3 comprises 16 residues. Trimming cost V 0 bases and J 10 bases; bases outside gene matches: 10. The CDR3 region is CASSVAGLAEESEQFF. CDR3 nucleotide sequence: TGTGCCAGCAGCGTAGCCGGACTAGCGGAGGAGAGCGAGCAGTTCTTC.

The CDR3 region has the DNA TGTGCCAGCAGTTACTCGGCAGGGAGGGACACTGAAGCTTTCTTT. Translating it yields CASSYSAGRDTEAFF. The chain couples TRBV6-5 to TRBJ1-1, with D possibly being TRBD1 (5 bases). The length of the CDR3 is 15 residues. CDR1 is MNHEY, CDR2 SVGAGI, per germline. Trimming took off 0 bases at V and 3 bases at J, with 11 bases between the two ends.

The V call is TRBV2, the J call TRBJ1-6; D is uncertain. Trimming removed 6 bases from V and 7 bases from J, with 13 bases in between. This CDR3 comprises 14 residues. The germline CDR1 and CDR2 sequences are SNHLY and FYNNEI. The CDR3 spells CASSAFWMNSPLHF. The CDR3 DNA is TGTGCCAGCAGCGCCTTCTGGATGAATTCACCCCTCCACTTT.

The chain combines TRBV29-1 with TRBJ2-3; D uncertain. The germline V gene has CDR1 SQVTM and CDR2 ANQGSEA. V lost 7 bases and J 2 bases, leaving 4 bases between the germline ends. The CDR3 contains 10 residues. The CDR3 coding sequence is TGCAGCGCTGACACAGATACGCAGTATTTT. It translates to CSADTDTQYF.

The gene calls are TRBV18 and TRBJ2-5, with 9 bases matching TRBD2. Germline CDR1 reads KGHSH; CDR2 reads LQKENI. This CDR3 spans 14 amino acids. V lost 3 bases to trimming and J lost 1 base; unmatched junction nucleotides: 0. Here the CDR3 reads CASSPGLAQETQYF. The CDR3 coding sequence is TGTGCCAGCTCACCGGGACTAGCCCAAGAGACCCAGTACTTC.

CDR3: CASSRDQGRLYEQYF. The CDR3, as DNA: TGCGCCAGCAGCCGGGACCAAGGTCGACTCTACGAGCAGTACTTC. The V and J genes are TRBV5-1 and TRBJ2-7; D possibly matches TRBD1 or TRBD2 (5 bases each). Trimming pared 4 bases from V and 3 bases from J, leaving 17 bases between. Germline CDR1 is SGHRS and CDR2 is YFSETQ. This CDR3 is built from 15 residues.

The chain links TRBV5-1 to TRBJ2-1; perhaps TRBD2 as D (6 bases). V lost 2 bases and J lost 6, with 15 bases in between. Germline V gene data show CDR1 as SGHRS and CDR2 as YFSETQ. The CDR3 has 15 residues. CDR3 coding DNA: TGCGCCAGCAGCTTAGTAGCAGGAGGGAGCAATGAGCAGTTCTTC. Its protein is CASSLVAGGSNEQFF.

The chain uses TRBV6-5 and TRBJ1-4, with 11 bases identical to TRBD1. This CDR3 has 14 residues. After removal of 6 bases from V and 7 bases from J, the junction contained 4 bases not matched to a gene. From germline, CDR1 is MNHEY and CDR2 SVGAGI. CDR3 in amino acids: CASRDRGLSEKLFF. DNA for the CDR3: TGTGCCAGCAGGGACAGGGGGCTTAGTGAAAAACTGTTTTTT.

The chain employs TRBV7-2 and TRBJ2-7, with a possible D match to TRBD1 (6 bases). This CDR3 comprises 15 residues. Germline lookup yields CDR1 SGHTA and CDR2 FQGNSA. V lost 5 bases to trimming and J lost 3 bases, with 17 bases between them. As DNA, the CDR3 is TGTGCCAGCAGCCCTAGAAGGACACAGGGCTACGAGCAGTACTTC. Translated, it gives CASSPRRTQGYEQYF. Supplemented by reference TRBV7-2 and TRBJ2-7, the full variable domain reads GAGVSQSPSNKVTEKGKDVELRCDPISGHTALYWYRQSLGQGLEFLIYFQGNSAPDKSGLPSDRFSAERTGGSVSTLTIQRTQQEDSAVYLCASSPRRTQGYEQYFGPGTRLTVT.

This clone was seen a single time. The genes are TRBV5-4 and TRBJ2-5; D not resolved. V lost 4 bases to trimming and J lost 4 bases, with 17 bases between them. Germline V lookup: CDR1 SGHNT, CDR2 YYREEE (reference sequence). There are 15 residues in the CDR3. This CDR3 is CASSPARVSSETQYF. CDR3 nucleotide sequence: TGTGCCAGCAGCCCGGCTCGGGTTTCCTCAGAGACCCAGTACTTC.

The chain joins TRBV11-2 to TRBJ1-2, with 8 bases fitting TRBD1. V was pared by 8 bases and J by 6 bases, with 11 bases of the junction left unmatched. CDR1 SGHAT and CDR2 FQNNGV come from the germline V gene. The CDR3 sequence is 14 residues long. The CDR3 nucleotides are TGTGCCAGCGGCAACAGGACAGGGTGGCATGGCTACACCTTC. This gives the protein CASGNRTGWHGYTF.

The chain carries TRBV4-1 and TRBJ2-1, with 12 bases lining up with TRBD2. With 4 bases clipped from V and 8 bases from J, the junction kept 12 bases outside the gene matches. In germline, CDR1 is MGHRA, CDR2 YSYEKL. The CDR3 consists of 17 residues. The CDR3 here is CASSPGKRTSGTDEQFF. The CDR3 DNA reads TGCGCCAGCAGCCCCGGGAAAAGGACTAGCGGGACAGATGAGCAGTTCTTC.

V gene TRBV18 combines with J gene TRBJ1-4, with 8 bases lining up with TRBD1. CDR1 is KGHSH and CDR2 is LQKENI in the germline V gene. After removal of 6 bases from V and 6 bases from J, the junction contained 9 bases not matched to a gene. CDR3 size: 15 residues. CDR3 protein: CASSQQGGEDEKLFF. As DNA, the CDR3 is TGTGCCAGCTCGCAACAGGGGGGAGAGGATGAAAAACTGTTTTTT.

This clone appeared a few times. The CDR3 DNA reads as TGTGCCAGCAGTCCTAGTAGCGAGACATACGAGCAGTACTTC. This sequence encodes CASSPSSETYEQYF. This chain joins TRBV6-5 and TRBJ2-7; D might be TRBD2 (5 bases). V was shortened by 5 bases and J by 4 bases, with 15 bases between the two germline ends. Germline V gives CDR1 MNHEY, CDR2 SVGAGI. The CDR3 is made up of 14 amino acids.

The chain employs TRBV7-2 and TRBJ2-1; 11 bases agree with TRBD2. The junction had 14 bases not matched to a gene; V was cut back by 6 bases and J by 7 bases. The CDR3 is 17 amino acids. CDR1 is SGHTA, CDR2 FQGNSA, per germline. In nucleotides, the CDR3 is TGTGCCAGCAGGGTTAGATTAGCGGGAGGGGCGTTTAATGAGCAGTTCTTC. This translates into CASRVRLAGGAFNEQFF.

V usage is TRBV6-6 and J usage is TRBJ1-1; D is possibly TRBD1 (5 bases). Germline V gene sequence: CDR1 MNHNY, CDR2 SVGAGI (reference sequence). CDR3 size: 15 residues. V was clipped by 2 bases and J by 7 bases, with 17 bases between them. The CDR3 here is CASSYTRQGFDEAFF. The CDR3 nucleotides are TGTGCCAGCAGTTACACGCGGCAGGGTTTCGATGAAGCTTTCTTT.

The CDR3: CASSEGGTGEKLFF. CDR3 DNA sequence: TGTGCCAGCAGTGAAGGGGGGACGGGTGAAAAACTGTTTTTT. J is TRBJ1-4 and V is TRBV25-1; the D gene is possibly TRBD1 (5 bases). This CDR3 comprises 14 residues. Trimming removed 2 bases at V and 7 bases at J, with 11 bases between. Germline CDR1 is MGHDK and CDR2 is SYGVNS.

The V and J genes are TRBV19 and TRBJ2-1; 11 bases agree with TRBD2. CDR3 length equals 14 residues. CDR1 is LNHDA, CDR2 SQIVND, per germline (reference sequence). With 2 bases clipped from V and 7 bases from J, the junction kept 1 base outside the gene matches. The CDR3 protein is CASSITSGSNEQFF. The CDR3 DNA sequence: TGTGCCAGTAGTATAACTAGCGGGAGTAATGAGCAGTTCTTC.

The CDR3 sequence: CACDGGGLRGTEAFF. CDR3 coding DNA: TGTGCCTGTGACGGGGGAGGCCTCCGAGGCACTGAAGCTTTCTTT. This sequence joins TRBV30 and TRBJ1-1, with a weak D call TRBD1 (5 bases). The V gene lost 6 bases and the J gene lost 4 bases, with 21 bases spanning the gap. The CDR3 has 15 amino acids. CDR1 and CDR2 from the germline V gene are GTSNPN and SVGIG (reference sequence).

In its sample, this clone was seen once. V is TRBV5-1 and J is TRBJ2-7, with D perhaps assigned TRBD1 or TRBD2 (5 bases each). Germline assignment: CDR1 SGHRS and CDR2 YFSETQ. The CDR3 runs 15 residues. Trimming pared 0 bases from V and 2 bases from J, leaving 12 bases between. Here the CDR3 DNA reads TGCGCCAGCAGCTTGGGATGGGGGATCCCCTACGAGCAGTACTTC. Residues: CASSLGWGIPYEQYF.

This sequence joins TRBV19 and TRBJ1-6, with 7 bases that match TRBD1. This CDR3 spans 19 amino acids. Germline V gene sequence: CDR1 LNHDA, CDR2 SQIVND (reference sequence). The V and J ends lost 9 bases and 7 bases, in that order; junction bases with no gene match: 24. The CDR3 DNA is TGTGCCAGCTACTTGCGCCACCGGGACAGAGAGTTTTTGAATTCACCCCTCCACTTT. This translates into CASYLRHRDREFLNSPLHF.

Here the CDR3 reads CASSPWTGDEKLFF. In nucleotides, the CDR3 is TGCGCCAGCAGCCCGTGGACAGGGGATGAAAAACTGTTTTTT. The rearrangement links TRBV5-1 to TRBJ1-4; 9 bases align to TRBD1. Looked up from germline, CDR1 is SGHRS and CDR2 is YFSETQ. V lost 4 bases to trimming and J lost 6 bases; unmatched junction nucleotides: 4. This CDR3 is built from 14 residues.

The chain has TRBV29-1 and TRBJ1-1; 9 positions agree with TRBD1. The junction had 6 bases not matched to a gene; V was cut back by 7 bases and J by 3 bases. Germline V gene sequence: CDR1 SQVTM, CDR2 ANQGSEA. The CDR3 spans 13 residues. CDR3 sequence: CSGGTGRDTEAFF. In DNA form, the CDR3 reads TGCAGCGGCGGGACAGGGCGGGACACTGAAGCTTTCTTT. The variable domain in full, completed from reference TRBV29-1 and TRBJ1-1, reads SAVISQKPSRDICQRGTSLTIQCQVDSQVTMMFWYRQQPGQSLTLIATANQGSEATYESGFVIDKFPISRPNLTFSTLTVSNMSPEDSSIYLCSGGTGRDTEAFFGQGTRLTVV.

The gene calls are TRBV11-2 and TRBJ1-6; a weak D match, TRBD1 (5 bases). CDR1 and CDR2 from the germline V gene are SGHAT and FQNNGV. The CDR3 is 16 residues long. The ends were cut back, 0 bases at V and 14 bases at J, with 20 bases in the middle. CDR3 amino acids: CASSLEGVNSNSALHF. CDR3 DNA: TGTGCCAGCAGCTTAGAAGGGGTAAATAGTAATTCGGCCCTCCACTTT.

This clone was seen a single time. V usage is TRBV7-2 and J usage is TRBJ2-7; the match to TRBD1 covers 9 bases. V was pared by 5 bases and J by 6 bases, with 5 bases of the junction left unmatched. Germline V lookup: CDR1 SGHTA, CDR2 FQGNSA. The CDR3 length is 13 residues. CDR3 DNA: TGTGCCAGCAGCCAGTGGACAGGGGCCGAGCAGTACTTC. It codes for CASSQWTGAEQYF.